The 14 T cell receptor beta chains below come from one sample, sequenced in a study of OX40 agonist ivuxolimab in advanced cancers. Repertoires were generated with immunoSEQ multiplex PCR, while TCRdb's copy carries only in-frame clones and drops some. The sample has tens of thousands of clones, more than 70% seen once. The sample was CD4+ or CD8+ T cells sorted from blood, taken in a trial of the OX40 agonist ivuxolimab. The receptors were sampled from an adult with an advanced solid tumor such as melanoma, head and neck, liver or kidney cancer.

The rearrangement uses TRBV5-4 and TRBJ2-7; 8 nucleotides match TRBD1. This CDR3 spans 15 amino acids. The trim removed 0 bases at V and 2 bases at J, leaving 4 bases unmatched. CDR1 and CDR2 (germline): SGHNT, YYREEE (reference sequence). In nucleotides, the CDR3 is TGTGCCAGCAGCTTGGGACAGGGGAAAACCTACGAGCAGTACTTC. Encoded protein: CASSLGQGKTYEQYF. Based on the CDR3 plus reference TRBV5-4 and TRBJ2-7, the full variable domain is ETGVTQSPTHLIKTRGQQVTLRCSSQSGHNTVSWYQQALGQGPQFIFQYYREEENGRGNFPPRFSGLQFPNYSSELNVNALELDDSALYLCASSLGQGKTYEQYFGPGTRLTVT.

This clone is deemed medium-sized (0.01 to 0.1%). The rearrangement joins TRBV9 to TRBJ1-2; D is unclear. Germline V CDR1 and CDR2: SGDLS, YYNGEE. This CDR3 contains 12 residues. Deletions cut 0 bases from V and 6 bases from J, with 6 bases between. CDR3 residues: CASSVAWNGYTF. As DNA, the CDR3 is TGTGCCAGCAGCGTAGCGTGGAATGGCTACACCTTC.

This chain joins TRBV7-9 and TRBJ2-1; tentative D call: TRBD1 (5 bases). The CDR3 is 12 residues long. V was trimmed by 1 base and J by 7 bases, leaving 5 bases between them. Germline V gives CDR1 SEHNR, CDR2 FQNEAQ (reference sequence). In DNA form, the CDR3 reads TGTGCCAGCAGCTTAGAGGGGAATGAGCAGTTCTTC. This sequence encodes CASSLEGNEQFF.

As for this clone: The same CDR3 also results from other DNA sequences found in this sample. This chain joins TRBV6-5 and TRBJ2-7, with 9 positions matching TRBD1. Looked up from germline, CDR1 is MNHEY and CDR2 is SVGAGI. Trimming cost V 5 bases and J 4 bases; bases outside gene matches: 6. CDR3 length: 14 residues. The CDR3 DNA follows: TGTGCCAGCAGTCCGGGACAGGGCGGGTACGAGCAGTACTTC. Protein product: CASSPGQGGYEQYF.

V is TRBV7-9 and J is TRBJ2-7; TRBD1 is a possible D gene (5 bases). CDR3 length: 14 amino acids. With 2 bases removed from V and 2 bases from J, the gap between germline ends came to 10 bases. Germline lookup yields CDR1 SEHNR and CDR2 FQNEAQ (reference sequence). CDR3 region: CASSLQDTTYEQYF. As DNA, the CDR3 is TGTGCCAGCAGCTTACAGGACACGACCTACGAGCAGTACTTC.

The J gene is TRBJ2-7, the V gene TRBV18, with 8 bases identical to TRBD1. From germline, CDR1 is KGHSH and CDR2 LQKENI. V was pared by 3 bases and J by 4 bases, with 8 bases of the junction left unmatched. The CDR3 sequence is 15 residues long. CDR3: CASSPSGTGLYEQYF. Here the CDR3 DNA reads TGTGCCAGCTCACCCTCCGGGACAGGACTTTACGAGCAGTACTTC.

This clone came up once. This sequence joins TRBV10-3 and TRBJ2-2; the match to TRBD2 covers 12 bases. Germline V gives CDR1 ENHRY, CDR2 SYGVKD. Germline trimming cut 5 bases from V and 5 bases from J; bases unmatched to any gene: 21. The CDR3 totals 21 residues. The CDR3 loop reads CAISLWDSSGRAESRTGELFF. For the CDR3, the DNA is TGTGCCATCAGTCTCTGGGACTCTAGCGGGAGGGCTGAGAGTAGGACCGGGGAGCTGTTTTTT.

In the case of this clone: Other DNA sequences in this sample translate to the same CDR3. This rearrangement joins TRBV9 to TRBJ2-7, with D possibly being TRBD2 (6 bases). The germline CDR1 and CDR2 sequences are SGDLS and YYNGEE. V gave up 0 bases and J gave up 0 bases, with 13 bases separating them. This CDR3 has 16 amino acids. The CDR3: CASSVGGTGLSYEQYF. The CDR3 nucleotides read TGTGCCAGCAGCGTAGGAGGGACTGGCCTCTCCTACGAGCAGTACTTC.

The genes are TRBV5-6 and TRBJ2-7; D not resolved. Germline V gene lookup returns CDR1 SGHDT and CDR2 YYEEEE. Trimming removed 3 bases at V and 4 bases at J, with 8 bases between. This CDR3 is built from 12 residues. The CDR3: CASSSVEYEQYF. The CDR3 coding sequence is TGTGCCAGCAGCTCTGTGGAGTACGAGCAGTACTTC.

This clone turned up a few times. In DNA form, the CDR3 reads TGTGCCAGCAGTTTTCGGGCGAGCTACTACGAGCAGTACTTC. This sequence encodes CASSFRASYYEQYF. The chain couples TRBV28 to TRBJ2-7; D not certain. CDR1 is MDHEN, CDR2 SYDVKM, per germline. Trimming stripped 3 bases from V and 3 bases from J, with 12 bases between. CDR3 length equals 14 residues.

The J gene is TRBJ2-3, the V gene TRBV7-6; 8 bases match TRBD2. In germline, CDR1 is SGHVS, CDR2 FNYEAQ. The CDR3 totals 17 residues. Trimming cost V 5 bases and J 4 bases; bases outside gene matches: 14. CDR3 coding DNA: TGTGCCAGCAGCCCCGGGGGGGGGACTTCTTGGGCAGATACGCAGTATTTT. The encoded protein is CASSPGGGTSWADTQYF.

The CDR3 here is CAWSDTTGGNQPQHF. DNA of the CDR3: TGTGCCTGGAGTGACACCACCGGGGGGAATCAGCCCCAGCATTTT. This sequence joins TRBV30 and TRBJ1-5, with D maybe TRBD1 (5 bases). V was trimmed by 1 base and J by 4 bases, leaving 14 bases between them. The germline gives CDR1 GTSNPN, CDR2 SVGIG (reference sequence). The CDR3 extends over 15 amino acids.

The CDR3 here is CASSHRGSYEQYF. The CDR3 DNA follows: TGTGCCAGCAGTCACAGAGGCTCCTACGAGCAGTACTTC. The chain is built from TRBV6-5 and TRBJ2-7; D gene ambiguous. Trimming stripped 5 bases from V and 0 bases from J, with 8 bases between. Germline V gene data show CDR1 as MNHEY and CDR2 as SVGAGI. The CDR3 loop spans 13 amino acids.

The CDR3 reads CASSLSHLNEQFF. The CDR3 nucleotides are TGTGCCAGCAGTTTATCACACCTTAATGAGCAGTTCTTC. The gene calls are TRBV27 and TRBJ2-1; D gene unclear. In germline, CDR1 is MNHEY, CDR2 SMNVEV (reference sequence). CDR3 length equals 13 residues. V was pared by 0 bases and J by 7 bases, with 7 bases between.